These T cell receptor beta chains were read from a single sample in a study of shared clonotypes between healthy human individuals. Sequencing used immunoSEQ multiplex PCR; TCRdb keeps in-frame clones, though not all of them. The sample has more than 2 million clones, approximately 94% seen once. The sample comprised naive CD4+ T cells sorted from blood. These receptors all stem from a man aged 18-30 years in good health. Both conserved end residues are part of each CDR3. D genes are given only for firm matches. For some rows the clone size is stated as once, few or many, or as a class when expanded; others skip it.

d_call: -; clone_size: few; j_call: TRBJ1-4; v_call: TRBV19; cdr3_aa: CASSAQGIEKLFF; cdr3_nt: TGTGCCAGTAGTGCCCAGGGAATAGAAAAACTGTTTTTT
d_call: TRBD2; clone_size: -; j_call: TRBJ2-3; v_call: TRBV29-1; cdr3_aa: CSVEDRGGTDTQYF; cdr3_nt: TGCAGCGTTGAAGATCGGGGGGGCACAGATACGCAGTATTTT
d_call: -; clone_size: -; j_call: TRBJ1-3; v_call: TRBV5-1; cdr3_aa: CASSPAGSSGNTIYF; cdr3_nt: TGCGCCAGCAGTCCGGCCGGAAGCTCTGGAAACACCATATATTTT
d_call: TRBD2; clone_size: -; j_call: TRBJ2-5; v_call: TRBV7-7; cdr3_aa: CASSLAPSGRARETQYF; cdr3_nt: TGTGCTAGCAGCTTAGCGCCCAGCGGGAGGGCCCGAGAGACCCAGTACTTC
d_call: -; clone_size: -; j_call: TRBJ2-7; v_call: TRBV5-4; cdr3_aa: CASSPFEGYEQYF; cdr3_nt: TGTGCCAGCAGCCCCTTTGAAGGGTACGAGCAGTACTTC
d_call: -; clone_size: once; j_call: TRBJ1-6; v_call: TRBV2; cdr3_aa: CASILGGGETYNSPLHF; cdr3_nt: TGTGCCAGCATCCTGGGGGGAGGGGAGACCTATAATTCACCCCTCCACTTT
d_call: TRBD1; clone_size: -; j_call: TRBJ1-2; v_call: TRBV19; cdr3_aa: CASSPTGEGRYGYTF; cdr3_nt: TGTGCCAGTAGCCCGACAGGGGAAGGTCGCTATGGCTACACCTTC
d_call: -; clone_size: -; j_call: TRBJ1-3; v_call: TRBV11-2; cdr3_aa: CASSSAATDAGNTIYF; cdr3_nt: TGTGCCAGCAGCTCCGCCGCCACGGACGCTGGAAACACCATATATTTT
d_call: -; clone_size: -; j_call: TRBJ2-3; v_call: TRBV9; cdr3_aa: CASTTGPDTDTQYF; cdr3_nt: TGTGCCAGCACTACGGGGCCCGACACAGATACGCAGTATTTT
d_call: -; clone_size: -; j_call: TRBJ1-3; v_call: TRBV7-2; cdr3_aa: CASSFVTGNTIYF; cdr3_nt: TGTGCCAGCAGCTTCGTGACAGGAAACACCATATATTTT
d_call: TRBD2; clone_size: -; j_call: TRBJ2-1; v_call: TRBV6-5; cdr3_aa: CASSSSGGSYNEQFF; cdr3_nt: TGTGCCAGCAGCTCGAGCGGGGGATCTTACAATGAGCAGTTCTTC
d_call: -; clone_size: -; j_call: TRBJ1-6; v_call: TRBV2; cdr3_aa: CASSVRGSPLHF; cdr3_nt: TGTGCCAGCAGTGTAAGGGGATCACCCCTCCACTTT
d_call: TRBD1; clone_size: -; j_call: TRBJ1-4; v_call: TRBV7-2; cdr3_aa: CASSFTGGREKLFF; cdr3_nt: TGTGCCAGCAGCTTTACAGGGGGGAGAGAAAAACTGTTTTTT
d_call: -; clone_size: -; j_call: TRBJ1-5; v_call: TRBV5-6; cdr3_aa: CASSWYSPGGSTGQPQHF; cdr3_nt: TGTGCCAGCAGCTGGTACTCTCCTGGGGGGAGCACCGGGCAGCCCCAGCATTTT
d_call: TRBD2; clone_size: -; j_call: TRBJ2-7; v_call: TRBV6-6; cdr3_aa: CASSLGTSGVSYEQYF; cdr3_nt: TGTGCCAGCAGTTTAGGGACTAGCGGGGTCTCCTACGAGCAGTACTTC
d_call: -; clone_size: few; j_call: TRBJ1-6; v_call: TRBV4-1; cdr3_aa: CASSQVTGHNSPLHF; cdr3_nt: TGCGCCAGCAGCCAAGTCACAGGGCATAATTCACCCCTCCACTTT
d_call: TRBD1; clone_size: -; j_call: TRBJ2-1; v_call: TRBV10-3; cdr3_aa: CAISDAQGVGDEQFF; cdr3_nt: TGTGCCATCAGCGACGCTCAGGGGGTCGGCGATGAGCAGTTCTTC
d_call: -; clone_size: -; j_call: TRBJ2-7; v_call: TRBV21-1; cdr3_aa: CASSTYQPTQGQGYEQYF; cdr3_nt: TGTGCCAGCAGCACTTACCAGCCAACCCAGGGACAGGGCTACGAGCAGTACTTC
d_call: -; clone_size: -; j_call: TRBJ2-7; v_call: TRBV27; cdr3_aa: CASILGQGEHEQYF; cdr3_nt: -
d_call: TRBD1; clone_size: -; j_call: TRBJ2-2; v_call: TRBV6-1; cdr3_aa: CATKRQGPNTGELFF; cdr3_nt: TGTGCCACCAAGAGACAGGGGCCGAACACCGGGGAGCTGTTTTTT
d_call: TRBD1; clone_size: -; j_call: TRBJ1-2; v_call: TRBV20-1; cdr3_aa: CSLDREGGYTF; cdr3_nt: TGCAGCCTAGACAGGGAGGGCGGCTACACCTTC
d_call: -; clone_size: -; j_call: TRBJ1-5; v_call: TRBV2; cdr3_aa: CASSEDPGGYSNQPQHF; cdr3_nt: TGTGCCAGCAGTGAAGACCCGGGGGGGTATAGCAATCAGCCCCAGCATTTT
d_call: -; clone_size: -; j_call: TRBJ2-1; v_call: TRBV6-1; cdr3_aa: CASSEGYLSSNEQFF; cdr3_nt: TGTGCCAGCAGTGAAGGATACCTCTCCTCCAATGAGCAGTTCTTC
d_call: -; clone_size: -; j_call: TRBJ1-1; v_call: TRBV5-1; cdr3_aa: CASSLEGRLGTEAFF; cdr3_nt: TGCGCCAGCAGCTTGGAGGGCAGGCTAGGGACTGAAGCTTTCTTT
d_call: TRBD1; clone_size: -; j_call: TRBJ1-1; v_call: TRBV6-5; cdr3_aa: CASSQGVTEAFF; cdr3_nt: TGTGCCAGCAGTCAGGGGGTTACTGAAGCTTTCTTT
d_call: TRBD1; clone_size: -; j_call: TRBJ1-5; v_call: TRBV9; cdr3_aa: CASSRTGNSNQPQHF; cdr3_nt: TGTGCCAGCAGCAGGACAGGGAACAGCAATCAGCCCCAGCATTTT
d_call: -; clone_size: -; j_call: TRBJ1-3; v_call: TRBV28; cdr3_aa: CASSSRVLSGNTIYF; cdr3_nt: TGTGCCAGCAGTTCCCGGGTCCTCTCTGGAAACACCATATATTTT
d_call: TRBD1; clone_size: -; j_call: TRBJ1-2; v_call: TRBV7-2; cdr3_aa: CASSPRGNYGYTF; cdr3_nt: TGTGCCAGCAGCCCCAGGGGGAACTATGGCTACACCTTC
d_call: TRBD1; clone_size: -; j_call: TRBJ1-6; v_call: TRBV19; cdr3_aa: CASSMQGDSYNSPLHF; cdr3_nt: TGTGCCAGTAGTATGCAGGGGGACTCCTATAATTCACCCCTCCACTTT
d_call: TRBD1; clone_size: -; j_call: TRBJ1-2; v_call: TRBV27; cdr3_aa: CASSFRRQGRAYGYTF; cdr3_nt: TGTGCCAGCAGTTTCCGTCGACAGGGTAGGGCCTATGGCTACACCTTC
d_call: -; clone_size: few; j_call: TRBJ1-2; v_call: TRBV2; cdr3_aa: CASSEDLRGANGYTF; cdr3_nt: TGTGCCAGCAGTGAGGATTTACGGGGCGCGAATGGCTACACCTTC
d_call: TRBD1; clone_size: -; j_call: TRBJ1-1; v_call: TRBV5-1; cdr3_aa: CASSPGTGYTEAFF; cdr3_nt: TGCGCCAGCAGCCCCGGGACAGGGTATACTGAAGCTTTCTTT
d_call: TRBD1; clone_size: -; j_call: TRBJ1-5; v_call: TRBV6-1; cdr3_aa: CASTDRGNQPQHF; cdr3_nt: TGTGCCAGCACCGACAGGGGCAATCAGCCCCAGCATTTT
d_call: -; clone_size: -; j_call: TRBJ2-3; v_call: TRBV12-5; cdr3_aa: CASGLGGIEMDTQYF; cdr3_nt: TGTGCTAGTGGTTTGGGCGGGATCGAGATGGATACGCAGTATTTT
d_call: -; clone_size: -; j_call: TRBJ2-5; v_call: TRBV25-1; cdr3_aa: CATPQRNSERETQYF; cdr3_nt: TGTGCCACCCCCCAGAGGAACTCAGAGCGGGAGACCCAGTACTTC